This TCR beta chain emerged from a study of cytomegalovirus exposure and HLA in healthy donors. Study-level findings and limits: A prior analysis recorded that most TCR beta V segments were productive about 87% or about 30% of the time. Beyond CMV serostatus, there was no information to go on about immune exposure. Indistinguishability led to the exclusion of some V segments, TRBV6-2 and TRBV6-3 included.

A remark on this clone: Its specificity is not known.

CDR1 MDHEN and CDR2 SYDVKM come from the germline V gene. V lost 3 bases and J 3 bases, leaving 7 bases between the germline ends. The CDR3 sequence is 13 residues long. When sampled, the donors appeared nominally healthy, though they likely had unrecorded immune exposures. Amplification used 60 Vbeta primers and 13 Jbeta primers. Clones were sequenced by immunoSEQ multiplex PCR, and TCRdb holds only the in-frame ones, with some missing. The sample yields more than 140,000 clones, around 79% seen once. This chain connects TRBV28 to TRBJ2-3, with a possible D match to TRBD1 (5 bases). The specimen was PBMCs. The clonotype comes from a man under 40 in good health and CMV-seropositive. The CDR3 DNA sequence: TGTGCCAGCAGTTTCAGGGCTACAGATACGCAGTATTTT. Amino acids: CASSFRATDTQYF.